The 5 T cell receptor beta chains listed next were all sequenced from one sample in a study of OX40 agonist ivuxolimab in advanced cancers. Profiled with immunoSEQ multiplex PCR; TCRdb holds only in-frame clones, not every one. The data show 30,000 to 45,000 clones, roughly 80% seen once. Sequencing was performed on CD4+ or CD8+ T cells sorted from blood, taken in a trial of the OX40 agonist ivuxolimab. The receptor source for this set is an adult with an advanced solid tumor such as melanoma, head and neck, liver or kidney cancer.

This clone has a single count. This CDR3 reads CASSFPRQGIVAGYSYNEQFF. CDR3 coding DNA: TGTGCCAGCAGCTTCCCTAGACAGGGTATAGTGGCGGGTTACTCCTACAATGAGCAGTTCTTC. The V and J genes are TRBV7-8 and TRBJ2-1; 7 nucleotides agree with TRBD1. Germline V lookup: CDR1 SGHVS, CDR2 FQNEAQ. The CDR3 length is 21 residues. Germline trimming cut 3 bases from V and 0 bases from J; bases unmatched to any gene: 20. The full variable domain, completed using reference TRBV7-8 and TRBJ2-1, is GAGVSQSPRYKVAKRGQDVALRCDPISGHVSLFWYQQALGQGPEFLTYFQNEAQLDKSGLPSDRFFAERPEGSVSTLKIQRTQQEDSAVYLCASSFPRQGIVAGYSYNEQFFGPGTRLTVL.

CDR3 sequence reads: CASSLRYDEAYEQYF. The CDR3 DNA reads TGTGCCAGCAGCCTCAGGTATGATGAGGCCTACGAGCAGTACTTC. The chain joins TRBV6-1 to TRBJ2-7; D not certain. V lost 6 bases to trimming and J lost 2 bases, with 17 bases between them. CDR1 is MNHNS and CDR2 is SASEGT in the germline V gene. The CDR3 runs 15 residues.

The chain is built from TRBV6-6 and TRBJ1-1; the D gene is possibly TRBD1 (5 bases). Germline V gene lookup returns CDR1 MNHNY and CDR2 SVGAGI (reference sequence). Trimming took 6 bases from V and 0 from J, leaving 11 bases between them. The CDR3 spans 14 residues. DNA of the CDR3: TGTGCCAGCAGCCAGGGACGGGTGAACACTGAAGCTTTCTTT. Its translation is CASSQGRVNTEAFF.

The chain joins TRBV2 to TRBJ2-5; 9 nucleotides agree with TRBD1. V lost 5 bases to trimming and J lost 2 bases; unmatched junction nucleotides: 6. Germline CDR1 SNHLY, CDR2 FYNNEI. This CDR3 spans 15 amino acids. This CDR3 reads CASSLGQGTQETQYF. For the CDR3, the DNA is TGTGCCAGCAGTTTAGGACAGGGGACTCAAGAGACCCAGTACTTC. Based on the CDR3 plus reference TRBV2 and TRBJ2-5, the full variable domain is EPEVTQTPSHQVTQMGQEVILRCVPISNHLYFYWYRQILGQKVEFLVSFYNNEISEKSEIFDDQFSVERPDGSNFTLKIRSTKLEDSAMYFCASSLGQGTQETQYFGPGTRLLVL.

As DNA, the CDR3 is TGTGCCAGCAGTTTAGGTGAGCAGTTCTTC. Translating it yields CASSLGEQFF. The gene calls are TRBV28 and TRBJ2-1; D is uncertain. V lost 2 bases, J lost 9 bases, and 2 bases lay in between. CDR1 is MDHEN, CDR2 SYDVKM, per germline. The CDR3 is 10 amino acids.